This T cell receptor (beta chain) was identified in a study of blood T cell repertoires in COVID-19. This clone was seen once. Germline values: CDR1 LGHDT, CDR2 YNNKEL (reference sequence). Trimming cost V 4 bases and J 4 bases, with 16 bases left between them. The CDR3 has 15 amino acids. The table came from immunoSEQ multiplex PCR; TCRdb's copy has only in-frame clones and leaves some out. Here the sample spans 300,000 or so clones, roughly nine tenths being singletons. V usage is TRBV3-1 (or the pseudogene TRBV3-2) and J usage is TRBJ2-5, with D possibly TRBD1 on 6 matching bases. The sequence came from a woman in her thirties who had recovered from COVID-19. The sequenced material came from PBMCs or T cells enriched from blood (not recorded which). The CDR3 DNA reads TGTGCCAGCAGCCCCTCAGGGGCTTCCCGAGAGACCCAGTACTTC. It is translated as CASSPSGASRETQYF.